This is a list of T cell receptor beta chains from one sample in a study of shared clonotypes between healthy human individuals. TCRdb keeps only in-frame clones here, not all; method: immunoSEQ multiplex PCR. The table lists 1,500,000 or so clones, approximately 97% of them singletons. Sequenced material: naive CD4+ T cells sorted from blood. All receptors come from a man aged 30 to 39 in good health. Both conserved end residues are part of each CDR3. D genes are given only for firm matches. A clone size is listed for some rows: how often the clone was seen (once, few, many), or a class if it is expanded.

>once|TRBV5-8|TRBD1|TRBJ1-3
TGTGCCAGCAGCCACAGGGGGCTCTCTGGAAACACCATATATTTT
CASSHRGLSGNTIYF
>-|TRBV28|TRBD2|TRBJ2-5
TGTGCCAGCAGTTTACGGAACCTCGGACTAGCGGGAGTTGAGACCCAGTACTTC
CASSLRNLGLAGVETQYF
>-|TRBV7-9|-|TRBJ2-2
TGTGCCAGCAGCTCCGCAAGCACTGCCGGGGAGCTGTTTTTT
CASSSASTAGELFF
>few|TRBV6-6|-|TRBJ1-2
TGTGCCAGCAGCTCGACCCGCCGCTACACCTTC
CASSSTRRYTF
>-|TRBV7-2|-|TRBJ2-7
TGTGCCAGCAGCTTAGCGCATGAGTTGCAGTACTTC
CASSLAHELQYF
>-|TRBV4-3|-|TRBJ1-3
TGCGCCAGCAGCCAAGAGGCCTCTGGAAACACCATATATTTT
CASSQEASGNTIYF
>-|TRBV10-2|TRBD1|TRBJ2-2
TGCGCCAGCTCCCAGACAGGGACGAACACCGGGGAGCTGTTTTTT
CASSQTGTNTGELFF
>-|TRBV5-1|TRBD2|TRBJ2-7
TGCGCCAGCAGTAGAGAGACTAGCGGATACGAGCAGTACTTC
CASSRETSGYEQYF
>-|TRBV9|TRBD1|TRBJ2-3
TGTGCCAGCAGCGTAGTGGCAGGGGGCGAGACAGATACGCAGTATTTT
CASSVVAGGETDTQYF
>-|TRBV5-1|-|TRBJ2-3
TGCGCCAGCAGCTTAGCTGGGGCCACAGATACGCAGTATTTT
CASSLAGATDTQYF
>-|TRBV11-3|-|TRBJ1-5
TGTGCCAGCACGCAACAGGGTAGCAATCAGCCCCAGCATTTT
CASTQQGSNQPQHF
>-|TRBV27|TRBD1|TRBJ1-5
TGTGCCAGCAGTCGGGACAGGGTCAGTCAGCCCCAGCATTTT
CASSRDRVSQPQHF
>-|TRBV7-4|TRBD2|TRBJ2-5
TGTGCCAGCAGCTTAGACGAAACCTGGCGGGAGGAGACCCAGTACTTC
CASSLDETWREETQYF
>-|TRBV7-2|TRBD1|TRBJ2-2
TGTGCCAGCAGCCTCCGACAGGGCCCCGGGGAGCTGTTTTTT
CASSLRQGPGELFF
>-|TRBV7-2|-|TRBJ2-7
TGTGCCAGCAGCAGGTGGCGGGACAACTCCTACGAGCAGTACTTC
CASSRWRDNSYEQYF
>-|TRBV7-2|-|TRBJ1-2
TGTGCCAGCGAGGGCTTTAACTATGGCTACACCTTC
CASEGFNYGYTF
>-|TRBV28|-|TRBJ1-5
TGTGCCAGCAGGGGGGGCGGAGGTCCCCAGCATTTT
CASRGGGGPQHF
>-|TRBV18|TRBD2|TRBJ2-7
TGTGCCAGCCGGTCTAGCGGGCAATTCTTTGAGCAGTACTTC
CASRSSGQFFEQYF
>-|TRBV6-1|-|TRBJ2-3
TGTGCCAGCAGATCAGGGGGGGCAATCGCAGATACGCAGTATTTT
CASRSGGAIADTQYF
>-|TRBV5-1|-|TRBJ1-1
TGCGCCAGCAGCTTGTTCGGACACGGTTTAACTGAAGCTTTCTTT
CASSLFGHGLTEAFF
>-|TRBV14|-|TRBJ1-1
TGTGCCAGCAGCCATAGCGGGCTGAACACTGAAGCTTTCTTT
CASSHSGLNTEAFF
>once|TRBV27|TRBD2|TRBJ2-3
TGTGCCAGCAGTTTAACGGGAGGGCCAAATACGCAGTATTTT
CASSLTGGPNTQYF
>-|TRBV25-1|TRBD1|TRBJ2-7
TGTGCCAGCAGTGAAAGGGACAGGGGCTACGAGCAGTACTTC
CASSERDRGYEQYF
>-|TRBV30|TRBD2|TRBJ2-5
TGTGCCTGGAGTTTCTGGGAGGGCAGAGAGACCCAGTACTTC
CAWSFWEGRETQYF
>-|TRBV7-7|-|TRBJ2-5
TGTGCCAGCAGCCAGGGGGGCAGGACCGAGACCCAGTACTTC
CASSQGGRTETQYF
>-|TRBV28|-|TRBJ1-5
TGTGCCAGCAGTTTCCGGTCTTACTATAGCAATCAGCCCCAGCATTTT
CASSFRSYYSNQPQHF
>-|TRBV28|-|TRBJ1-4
TGTGCCAGTACTCCCCCAGGTGCAACTAATGAAAAACTGTTTTTT
CASTPPGATNEKLFF